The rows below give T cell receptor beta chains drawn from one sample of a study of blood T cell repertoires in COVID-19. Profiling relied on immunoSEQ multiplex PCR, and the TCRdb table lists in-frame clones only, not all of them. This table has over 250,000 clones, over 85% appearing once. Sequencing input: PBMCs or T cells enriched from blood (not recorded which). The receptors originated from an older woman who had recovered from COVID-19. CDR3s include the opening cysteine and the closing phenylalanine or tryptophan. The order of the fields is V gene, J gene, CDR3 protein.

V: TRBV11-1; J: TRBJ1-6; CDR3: CASSLRGTGDNSPLHF
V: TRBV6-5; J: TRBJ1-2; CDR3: CASSYGTGVPGYTF
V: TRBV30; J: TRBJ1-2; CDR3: CAWSLGDTGYTF
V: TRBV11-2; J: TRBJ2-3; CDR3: CASSLVGGVPDTQYF
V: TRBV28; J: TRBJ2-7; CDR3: CASSPGAPGEQYF
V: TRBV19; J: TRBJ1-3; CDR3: CASSTRQNPKGHLTPGNTIYF
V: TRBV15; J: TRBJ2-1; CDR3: CATRTSGDNEQFF
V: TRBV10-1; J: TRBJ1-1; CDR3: CASSESSMNTEAFF
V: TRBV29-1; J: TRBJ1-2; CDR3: CSVEGGTGGYGYTF
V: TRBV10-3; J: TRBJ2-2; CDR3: CATKARERRATSTTGELFF
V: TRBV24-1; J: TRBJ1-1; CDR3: CATGDRTEAFF
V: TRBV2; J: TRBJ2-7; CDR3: CASSPQGPLSYEQYF
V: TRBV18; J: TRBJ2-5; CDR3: CASSPPGLVGETQYF
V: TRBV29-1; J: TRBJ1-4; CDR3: CSVRGQGNEKLFF
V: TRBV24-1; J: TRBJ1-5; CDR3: CAPTGQGADQPQHF
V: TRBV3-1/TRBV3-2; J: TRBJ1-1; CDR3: CASSQGTGGAFF
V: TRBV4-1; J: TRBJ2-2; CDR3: CASSQGQGNTGELFF
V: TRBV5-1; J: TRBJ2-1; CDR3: CASSATDYNEQFF
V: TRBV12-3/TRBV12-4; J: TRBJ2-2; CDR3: CASSRGSTGELFF
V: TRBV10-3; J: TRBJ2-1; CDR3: CAISEASGGYSSYNEQFF
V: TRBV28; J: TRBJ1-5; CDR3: CATTGFLVQPQHF
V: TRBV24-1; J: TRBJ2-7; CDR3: CATRTGGISYEQYF
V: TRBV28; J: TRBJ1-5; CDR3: CASSFEQQHQPQHF
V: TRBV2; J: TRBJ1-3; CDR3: CASIQGAGNTIYF
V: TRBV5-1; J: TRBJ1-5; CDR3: CASSFSGYDQPQHF
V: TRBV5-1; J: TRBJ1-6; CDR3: CASRRGDSPLHF
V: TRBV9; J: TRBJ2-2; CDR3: CASSVGAGESGELFF
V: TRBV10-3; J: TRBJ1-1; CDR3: CAIRQGPTDTEAFF
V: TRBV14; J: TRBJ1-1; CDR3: CASSQHAQGTEAFF
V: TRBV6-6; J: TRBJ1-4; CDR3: CASRTDRVDEKLFF
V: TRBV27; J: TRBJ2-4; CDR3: CASSLDRTKNIQYF
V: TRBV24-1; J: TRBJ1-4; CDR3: CATSLRGSEKLFF
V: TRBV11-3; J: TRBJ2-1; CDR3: CASSVGLGYNEQFF
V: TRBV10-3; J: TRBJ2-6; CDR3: CAISGTGGQYSGANVLTF
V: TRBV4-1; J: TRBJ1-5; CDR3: CASSRSGDSNQPQHF
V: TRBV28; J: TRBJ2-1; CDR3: CASSLGRGRYNEQFF
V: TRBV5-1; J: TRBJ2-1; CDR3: CASSSPGLAGGPNYNEQFF
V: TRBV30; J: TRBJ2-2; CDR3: CAWKFARNTGELFF
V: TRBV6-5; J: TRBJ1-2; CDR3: CASSYSSVRAFGYTF
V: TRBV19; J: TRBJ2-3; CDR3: CASGPQGDTQYF
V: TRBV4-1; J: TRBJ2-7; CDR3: CASSQEWREGYEQYF
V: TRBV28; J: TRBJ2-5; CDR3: CASSPMTALQETQYF
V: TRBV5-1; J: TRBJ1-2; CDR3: CASSASGAGGYTF
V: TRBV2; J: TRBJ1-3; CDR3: CASSSEVYSGNTIYF
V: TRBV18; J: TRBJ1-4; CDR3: CASSPGAGAGEKLFF
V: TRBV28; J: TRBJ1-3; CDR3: CASSFRGSGNTIYF
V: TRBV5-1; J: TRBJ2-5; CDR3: CASSLVGLAEETQYF
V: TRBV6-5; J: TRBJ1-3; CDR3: CASLTSFGAGNTIYF
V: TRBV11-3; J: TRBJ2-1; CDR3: CASSLAGKGSYNEQFF
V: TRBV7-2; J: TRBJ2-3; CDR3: CASSLALMGASTDTQYF
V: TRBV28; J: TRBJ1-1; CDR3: CASSVGAGSIYTEAFF
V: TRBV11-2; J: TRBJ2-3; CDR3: CASSPLTSGTQYF
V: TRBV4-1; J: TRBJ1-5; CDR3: CASSDGQGINQPQHF
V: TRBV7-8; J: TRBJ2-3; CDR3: CASSLRLAGSHLSTDTQYF